The 15 T cell receptor beta chains below come from one sample, sequenced in a study of Graves' ophthalmopathy and Graves' hyperthyroidism. Transcripts of RNA were the source for amplifying TCR beta CDR3 regions. The library came from an HTBI-primed first-round RT-PCR and a second-round multiplex PCR. MiXCR, run by TCRdb on the multiplex PCR reads, gives a single entry per CDR3 protein. This table has a few hundred thousand distinct CDR3 sequences, roughly 40% appearing once. The sequencing sample was made of peripheral blood or thyroid tissue (not recorded which). These receptors all come from an adult man with Graves' hyperthyroidism.

This clonotype came up a few times. J is TRBJ1-2 and V is TRBV4-1, with 10 bases matching TRBD1. J was trimmed by 4 bases and V by 4 bases; bases with no gene match: 9. This CDR3 is built from 16 residues. Germline V lookup: CDR1 MGHRA, CDR2 YSYEKL. The CDR3 DNA is TGCGCCAGCAGCCTCGGACAGGGGGGCAATAGCTATGGCTACACCTTC. Its translation is CASSLGQGGNSYGYTF.

At least ten counts were recorded for this clonotype. This sequence joins TRBV5-1 and TRBJ1-1, with D perhaps matching TRBD1 (5 bases). With 4 bases removed from V and 5 bases from J, the gap between germline ends came to 15 bases. CDR1 SGHRS and CDR2 YFSETQ come from the germline V gene. The CDR3 extends over 14 amino acids. Here the CDR3 DNA reads TGCGCCAGCAGCCCCAAGACAGTCGGGACTGAAGCTTTCTTT. Protein product: CASSPKTVGTEAFF. The complete variable domain, with remaining parts taken from reference TRBV5-1 and TRBJ1-1, reads KAGVTQTPRYLIKTRGQQVTLSCSPISGHRSVSWYQQTPGQGLQFLFEYFSETQRNKGNFPGRFSGRQFSNSRSEMNVSTLELGDSALYLCASSPKTVGTEAFFGQGTRLTVV.

This clonotype showed up just a few times. CDR3 sequence: CASSFGATGYDLKNTEAFF. CDR3 sequence (DNA): TGTGCCAGCAGCTTTGGGGCTACAGGGTACGACCTCAAGAACACTGAAGCTTTCTTT. The V gene is TRBV5-6, the J gene TRBJ1-1; tentatively, D is TRBD1 (6 bases). Trimming removed 2 bases at V and 1 base at J, with 24 bases between. Per the germline V gene, CDR1 is SGHDT and CDR2 is YYEEEE. CDR3 length equals 19 residues.

This clonotype was counted ten times or more. CDR3 protein: CATSPQQGPDTGELFF. CDR3 DNA sequence: TGTGCCACCAGCCCCCAACAGGGGCCAGACACCGGGGAGCTGTTTTTT. This chain joins TRBV15 and TRBJ2-2, with 7 nucleotides matching TRBD1. The CDR3 runs to 16 residues. Germline-derived CDR1 and CDR2 are LNHNV and YYDKDF (reference sequence). V gave up 5 bases and J gave up 3 bases; unmatched junction bases: 9.

This clonotype was seen many times. This chain uses TRBV2 with TRBJ1-2, with 7 bases fitting TRBD1. CDR3 length equals 16 residues. The V and J ends lost 7 bases and 7 bases, in that order; junction bases with no gene match: 18. From germline, CDR1 is SNHLY and CDR2 FYNNEI. CDR3 in amino acids: CASTEDLGGPAAGYTF. In DNA form, the CDR3 reads TGTGCCAGCACCGAGGACTTAGGGGGCCCCGCTGCTGGCTACACCTTC.

This clonotype was recorded a few times. The chain carries TRBV28 and TRBJ1-6; no reliable D call. V lost 8 bases and J 0 bases, leaving 20 bases between the germline ends. Germline V gives CDR1 MDHEN, CDR2 SYDVKM. The CDR3 spans 18 residues. CDR3 amino acids: CASQKGVVHLSYNSPLHF. CDR3 DNA sequence: TGTGCCAGCCAAAAGGGTGTGGTACACCTCTCCTATAATTCACCCCTCCACTTT.

Many counts were recorded for this clonotype. V usage is TRBV7-3 and J usage is TRBJ2-5; D may be TRBD1 (5 bases). CDR3 length equals 15 residues. In germline, CDR1 is SGHTA, CDR2 FQGTGA. Trimming removed 0 bases from V and 4 bases from J, with 12 bases in between. The CDR3 DNA is TGTGCCAGCAGCTTAACGGGAAGGGGCAGAGAGACCCAGTACTTC. Protein product: CASSLTGRGRETQYF. Variable domain in full (rest from reference TRBV7-3 and TRBJ2-5): GAGVSQTPSNKVTEKGKYVELRCDPISGHTALYWYRQSLGQGPEFLIYFQGTGAADDSGLPNDRFFAVRPEGSVSTLKIQRTERGDSAVYLCASSLTGRGRETQYFGPGTRLLVL.

A remark on this clonotype: A much larger clone differs by one base, so this may be a read error. The chain recombines TRBV6-6 with TRBJ1-3; D is undetermined. Germline values: CDR1 MNHNY, CDR2 SVGAGI (reference sequence). This CDR3 has 11 residues. The CDR3 bases are TGTGTCAGCAGTCTTGGAAACACCATATATTTT. The encoded protein is CVSSLGNTIYF.

This rearrangement joins TRBV2 to TRBJ2-3; D remains unclear. This CDR3 has 17 residues. V lost 1 base and J lost 1, with 15 bases in between. CDR1 SNHLY and CDR2 FYNNEI come from the germline V gene. The CDR3 DNA reads as TGTGCCAGCAGTGAAGGTGACGATCCCTGGGGCACAGATACGCAGTATTTT. Protein sequence: CASSEGDDPWGTDTQYF.

This clonotype was counted ten times or more. The CDR3 loop reads CASRSGYEQYF. The CDR3 DNA reads TGCGCCAGCAGGAGCGGCTACGAGCAGTACTTC. V usage is TRBV5-1 and J usage is TRBJ2-7; D may be TRBD2 (5 bases). V was shortened by 5 bases and J by 3 bases, with 6 bases between the two germline ends. Germline V lookup: CDR1 SGHRS, CDR2 YFSETQ. CDR3 length: 11 amino acids. Drawing the rest from reference TRBV5-1 and TRBJ2-7, the complete variable domain is KAGVTQTPRYLIKTRGQQVTLSCSPISGHRSVSWYQQTPGQGLQFLFEYFSETQRNKGNFPGRFSGRQFSNSRSEMNVSTLELGDSALYLCASRSGYEQYFGPGTRLTVT.

V is TRBV7-8 and J is TRBJ1-1, with D perhaps TRBD1 (5 bases). The CDR3 is 15 amino acids. With 2 bases removed from V and 1 base from J, the gap between germline ends came to 11 bases. Germline lookup yields CDR1 SGHVS and CDR2 FQNEAQ. This chain's CDR3 is CASSLQKGRNTEAFF. The CDR3 DNA is TGTGCCAGCAGCTTACAGAAGGGGAGGAACACTGAAGCTTTCTTT.

This clonotype was detected ten times or more. V usage is TRBV20-1 and J usage is TRBJ2-7; TRBD2 agrees at 9 bases. This CDR3 comprises 14 residues. Germline CDR1 reads DFQATT; CDR2 reads SNEGSKA (reference sequence). J lost 5 bases, V lost 3 bases, and 8 bases had no gene match. The CDR3: CSASRASGEDEQYF. In DNA form, the CDR3 reads TGCAGTGCTAGCCGGGCTAGCGGGGAGGACGAGCAGTACTTC.

This clonotype appeared a few times. This may arise from a read error, as a much more abundant clone is one base away. The CDR3 sequence is CASRTGGGITGELLF. CDR3 in DNA: TGTGCCAGCAGAACAGGGGGTGGTATCACCGGGGAGCTGCTTTTT. The V call is TRBV5-8, the J call TRBJ2-2, with 8 bases aligning to TRBD1. This CDR3 comprises 15 residues. CDR1 and CDR2 from the germline V gene are SGHTS and YDEGEE. Looking up the rest from reference TRBV5-8 and TRBJ2-2 gives the full variable domain: EAGVTQSPTHLIKTRGQQATLRCSPISGHTSVYWYQQALGLGLQFLLWYDEGEERNRGNFPPRFSGRQFPNYSSELNVNALELEDSALYLCASRTGGGITGELLFGEGSRLTVL.

The chain recombines TRBV2 with TRBJ2-1; 10 bases line up with TRBD2. This CDR3 has 16 amino acids. V shed 1 base, J shed 6 bases, and the junction held 6 bases outside the gene matches. Germline V gene sequence: CDR1 SNHLY, CDR2 FYNNEI. The CDR3 loop reads CASSEGLAGGGNEQFF. The CDR3 DNA is TGTGCCAGCAGTGAAGGATTAGCGGGAGGCGGCAATGAGCAGTTCTTC.

This clonotype was recorded at least ten times. The chain recombines TRBV25-1 with TRBJ1-3, with D possibly TRBD1 on 6 matching bases. V lost 1 base and J 4 bases, leaving 11 bases between the germline ends. CDR3 length equals 15 residues. Germline V CDR1 and CDR2: MGHDK, SYGVNS. CDR3 protein: CASSEFRGSGNTIYF. CDR3 in DNA: TGTGCCAGCAGTGAATTCAGGGGATCCGGAAACACCATATATTTT.